The text below deals with one T cell receptor beta chain. Antigen: not known. These data originate in a study of blood T cells in healthy people across ages. General study findings and limits: The recorded TCR beta diversity per million T cells decreased in a roughly linear manner with age.

The authors ran a second PCR of about 7 to 12 cycles using a sample-barcoded 5' primer and a J-beta primer mix. TCRdb reanalysed the 5' RACE reads using MiXCR and keeps one entry per CDR3 protein. Of 750,000 to 850,000 distinct CDR3 sequences listed, roughly 25% are singletons. After removal of 5 bases from V and 3 bases from J, the junction contained 4 bases not matched to a gene. CDR3 length equals 15 residues. Germline assignment: CDR1 SGHAT and CDR2 FQDESV (reference sequence). Separately, the same data were catalogued under a study of T cells of mothers and their children.

The chain carries TRBV11-1 and TRBJ2-1; 10 bases fit TRBD1. The source of this sequence is a boy younger than 18 in good health. Source material: blood. The CDR3: CASSPTGGYYNEQFF. For the CDR3, the DNA is TGTGCCAGCAGCCCGACAGGGGGCTACTACAATGAGCAGTTCTTC.